This T cell receptor beta chain was obtained from a study of immune evolution from preneoplasia to lung adenocarcinoma. Study details: HLA loss of heterozygosity: about 7% AIS, around 16% MIA, around 33% ADC, none AAH.

CDR1 and CDR2 (germline): SGHNT, YENEEA. Trimming took 3 bases from V and 0 from J, leaving 10 bases between them. The CDR3 sequence is 15 residues long. Study results and limitations: KRAS-mutant nodules had the highest T cell clonality. Later-stage lesions appeared to have more T cells, more diversity, less clonality.

On this clone: Its antigen is undetermined.

Histologic diagnosis was independently verified by two lung pathologists. Some clones are missing from TCRdb's copy, which holds only in-frame ones; the method was immunoSEQ multiplex PCR. The table lists 30,000 to 45,000 clones, roughly 68% of them singletons, with about 6% in the top ten. This receptor was identified in a person between 55 and 69 years old with lung adenocarcinoma. The chain joins TRBV11-3 to TRBJ2-3; the D gene is possibly TRBD1 (5 bases). Sequenced: FFPE invasive lung adenocarcinoma tissue. Written as DNA, the CDR3 is TGTGCCAGCAGCTTCCAGGGCTCTAGCACAGATACGCAGTATTTT. Its protein product is CASSFQGSSTDTQYF.